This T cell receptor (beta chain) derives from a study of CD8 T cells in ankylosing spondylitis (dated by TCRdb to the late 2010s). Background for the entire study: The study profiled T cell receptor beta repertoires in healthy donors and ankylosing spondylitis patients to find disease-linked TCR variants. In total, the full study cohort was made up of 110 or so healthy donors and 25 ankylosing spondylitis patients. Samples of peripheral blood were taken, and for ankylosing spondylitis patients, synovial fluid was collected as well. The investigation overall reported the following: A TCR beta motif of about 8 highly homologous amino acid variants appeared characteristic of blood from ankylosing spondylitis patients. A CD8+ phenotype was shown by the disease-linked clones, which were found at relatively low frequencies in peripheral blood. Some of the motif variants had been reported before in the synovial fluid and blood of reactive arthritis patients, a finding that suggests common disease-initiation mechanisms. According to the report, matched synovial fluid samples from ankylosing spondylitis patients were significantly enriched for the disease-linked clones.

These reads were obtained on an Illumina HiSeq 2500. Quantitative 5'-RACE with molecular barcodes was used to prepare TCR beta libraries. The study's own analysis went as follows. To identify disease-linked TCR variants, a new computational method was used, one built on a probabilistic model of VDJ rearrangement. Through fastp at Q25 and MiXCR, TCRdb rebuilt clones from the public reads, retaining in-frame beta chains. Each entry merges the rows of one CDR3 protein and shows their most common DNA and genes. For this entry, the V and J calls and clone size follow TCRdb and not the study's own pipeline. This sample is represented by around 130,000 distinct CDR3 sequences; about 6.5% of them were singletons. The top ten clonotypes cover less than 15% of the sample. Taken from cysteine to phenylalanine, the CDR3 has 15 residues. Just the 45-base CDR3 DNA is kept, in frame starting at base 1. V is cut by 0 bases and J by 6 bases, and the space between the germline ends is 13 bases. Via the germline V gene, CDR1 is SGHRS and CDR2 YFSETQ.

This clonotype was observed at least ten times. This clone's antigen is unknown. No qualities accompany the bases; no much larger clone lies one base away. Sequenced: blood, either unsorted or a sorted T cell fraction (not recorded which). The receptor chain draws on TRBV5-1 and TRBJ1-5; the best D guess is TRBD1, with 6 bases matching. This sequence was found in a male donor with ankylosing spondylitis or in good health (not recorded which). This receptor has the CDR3 CASSLEGELRQPQHF. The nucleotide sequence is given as TGCGCCAGCAGCTTGGAGGGGGAACTGCGTCAGCCCCAGCATTTT.